Listed here is a single T cell receptor beta chain. Authors' processing steps: Amplification with reference gene primers provided the estimates of nucleated cell counts. Using immunoSEQ multiplex PCR, the repertoire was profiled, and TCRdb retains in-frame clones only, with some absent. D and trimming were read from the DNA, whereas the V and J calls and clone size are those reported in that table. This table holds fewer than 200,000 clones, around 86% found once. This record belongs to a study of blood T cell repertoires in COVID-19. Across the study: Acute-phase and convalescent COVID-19 samples originated in the United States, Italy and Spain. In each case, the material was cDNA or gDNA derived from T cells, B-cell-depleted T cells, or PBMCs.

Trimming left V 5 bases short and J 0 bases short, with 10 bases between. The CDR3 totals 14 residues. Germline V gene sequence: CDR1 SEHNR, CDR2 FQNEAQ (reference sequence). This TCR was sampled from a man aged 45-60 years with active or convalescent COVID-19. The chain employs TRBV7-9 and TRBJ1-2; no definite D call. The sequencing sample was made of peripheral blood. The CDR3 sequence: CASSSYTTNYGYTF. The CDR3 DNA reads as TGTGCCAGCAGCAGTTATACAACTAACTATGGCTACACCTTC.